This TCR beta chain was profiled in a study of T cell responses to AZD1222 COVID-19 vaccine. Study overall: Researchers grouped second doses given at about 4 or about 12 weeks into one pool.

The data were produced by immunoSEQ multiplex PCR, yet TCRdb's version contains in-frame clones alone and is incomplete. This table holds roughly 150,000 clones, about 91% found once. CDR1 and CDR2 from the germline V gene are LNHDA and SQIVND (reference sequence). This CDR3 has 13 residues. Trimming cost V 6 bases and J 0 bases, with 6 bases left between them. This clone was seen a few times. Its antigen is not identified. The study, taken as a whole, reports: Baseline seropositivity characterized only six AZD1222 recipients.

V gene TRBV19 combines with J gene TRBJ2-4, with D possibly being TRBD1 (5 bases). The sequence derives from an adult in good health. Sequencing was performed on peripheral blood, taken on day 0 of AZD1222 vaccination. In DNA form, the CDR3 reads TGTGCCAGTAGAGACAGAGCCAAAAACATTCAGTACTTC. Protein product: CASRDRAKNIQYF.